The following is a TCR beta chain sequence with its context. The data derive from a study of blood T cell repertoires in COVID-19. About the research overall: COVID-19 samples, acute and convalescent, were from the United States, Italy and Spain.

The protocol was immunoSEQ multiplex PCR, while the TCRdb copy is restricted to in-frame clones and leaves out a portion. The table includes 150,000 to 170,000 clones, 83% detected once. The sample consisted of peripheral blood. The TCR was taken from a woman aged 55-69 years with COVID-19, enrolled during active disease.

Written as DNA, the CDR3 is TGCGCCAGCAGCAAGCAGGCGTCAACCTACGAGCAGTACTTC. Encoded protein: CASSKQASTYEQYF. This chain links TRBV5-1 with TRBJ2-7; D not certain. Trimming removed 4 bases from V and 2 bases from J, with 13 bases in between. The V gene's germline CDR1 is SGHRS and CDR2 YFSETQ. This CDR3 region has 14 residues. The whole variable domain, remainder taken from reference TRBV5-1 and TRBJ2-7, is KAGVTQTPRYLIKTRGQQVTLSCSPISGHRSVSWYQQTPGQGLQFLFEYFSETQRNKGNFPGRFSGRQFSNSRSEMNVSTLELGDSALYLCASSKQASTYEQYFGPGTRLTVT.